A single sample is the source of the 15 T cell receptor beta chains below, sequenced in a study of T cells after yellow fever vaccination. TCRdb used MiXCR to reprocess the 5' RACE reads, holding one entry per CDR3 protein. The data contain 200,000 to 300,000 distinct CDR3 sequences, over 10% of them seen just once; the ten biggest clones take up roughly 0.5%. The sequenced sample was CD4+ T cells sorted from PBMCs, obtained 45 days after the yellow fever booster vaccination. The receptors derive from a young man who received the YFV17D yellow fever vaccine.

This clonotype was seen more than once but under ten times. The J gene is TRBJ2-3, the V gene TRBV10-3; perhaps TRBD2 as D (6 bases). V shed 6 bases and J shed 5 bases, with 15 bases lying between them. The CDR3 is 14 amino acids. Germline values: CDR1 ENHRY, CDR2 SYGVKD. CDR3 loop: CAIRGTGAEDTQYF. The DNA for the CDR3 is TGTGCCATCAGGGGGACGGGAGCAGAAGATACGCAGTATTTT.

The chain employs TRBV3-1 and TRBJ2-1; 12 bases map to TRBD1. V was pared by 4 bases and J by 8 bases, with 6 bases of the junction left unmatched. The CDR3 totals 15 residues. Germline V gene data show CDR1 as LGHDT and CDR2 as YNNKEL (reference sequence). The CDR3 protein is CASSLGGQGADEQFF. In DNA form, the CDR3 reads TGTGCCAGCAGCCTAGGGGGACAGGGGGCCGATGAGCAGTTCTTC.

This clonotype was seen a handful of times. V is TRBV7-2 and J is TRBJ1-4; possibly TRBD1 for D (5 bases). The CDR3 totals 14 residues. Trimming cost V 5 bases and J 5 bases, with 12 bases left between them. CDR1 is SGHTA and CDR2 is FQGNSA in the germline V gene. CDR3 loop: CASSQTGLNEKLFF. The CDR3 DNA sequence: TGTGCCAGCAGCCAAACAGGCCTCAATGAAAAACTGTTTTTT.

The V and J genes are TRBV10-3 and TRBJ2-3; D gene uncertain. Looked up from germline, CDR1 is ENHRY and CDR2 is SYGVKD. V was trimmed by 11 bases and J by 1 base, leaving 7 bases between them. The CDR3 sequence is 11 residues long. CDR3 DNA: TGTGCCTGTGGGGGCACAGATACGCAGTATTTT. Translation gives CACGGTDTQYF.

This clonotype has just a few counts. V is TRBV7-2 and J is TRBJ2-5, with 7 bases aligning to TRBD2. Per the germline V gene, CDR1 is SGHTA and CDR2 is FQGNSA. Unmatched junction bases numbered 13, after V lost 5 bases and J lost 4 bases. The CDR3 length is 16 residues. CDR3 bases: TGTGCCAGCAGCCGCCTGCCGGCGGGAGTCGTAGAGACCCAGTACTTC. The encoded protein is CASSRLPAGVVETQYF.

V is TRBV7-9 and J is TRBJ2-1, with D unresolved. Trimming removed 10 bases at V and 1 base at J, with 14 bases between. Germline lookup yields CDR1 SEHNR and CDR2 FQNEAQ (reference sequence). CDR3 length: 14 amino acids. The chain's CDR3 is CATTVGLSYNEQFF. The DNA of the CDR3 is TGTGCCACCACTGTGGGGTTGTCCTACAATGAGCAGTTCTTC.

The rearrangement uses TRBV7-3 and TRBJ2-5; the D gene could be TRBD1 or TRBD2 (5 bases each). CDR1 SGHTA and CDR2 FQGTGA come from the germline V gene. V lost 5 bases to trimming and J lost 7 bases, with 17 bases between them. The length of the CDR3 is 14 residues. In nucleotides, the CDR3 is TGTGCCAGCAGCCCCCAGGGTCCCGAGGGGACCCAGTACTTC. Protein sequence: CASSPQGPEGTQYF. Full variable domain (missing parts from reference TRBV7-3 and TRBJ2-5): GAGVSQTPSNKVTEKGKYVELRCDPISGHTALYWYRQSLGQGPEFLIYFQGTGAADDSGLPNDRFFAVRPEGSVSTLKIQRTERGDSAVYLCASSPQGPEGTQYFGPGTRLLVL.

The rearrangement links TRBV28 to TRBJ2-5; 10 bases match TRBD1. There are 16 residues in the CDR3. CDR1 and CDR2 (germline): MDHEN, SYDVKM. Trimming cost V 2 bases and J 3 bases; bases outside gene matches: 6. The CDR3 nucleotides read TGTGCCAGCAGTTTAATCGAGGGACAGGGGAAAGAGACCCAGTACTTC. Protein sequence: CASSLIEGQGKETQYF.

A few counts support this clonotype. The V call is TRBV18, the J call TRBJ2-1, with D possibly being TRBD1 (7 bases). In germline, CDR1 is KGHSH, CDR2 LQKENI. V lost 3 bases to trimming and J lost 5 bases, with 14 bases between them. The CDR3 has 15 residues. CDR3 bases: TGTGCCAGCTCACCCGGGCAGGGGGGACACAATGAGCAGTTCTTC. As protein: CASSPGQGGHNEQFF.

This clonotype showed up many times. The V call is TRBV9, the J call TRBJ1-3, with D possibly being TRBD1 (5 bases). The CDR3 has 15 residues. Germline V CDR1 and CDR2: SGDLS, YYNGEE. The V end was cut by 1 base, the J end by 2 bases, with 10 bases between. CDR3 region: CASSVTGDAGNTIYF. The CDR3 DNA is TGTGCCAGCAGCGTAACCGGGGACGCTGGAAACACCATATATTTT.

The chain employs TRBV5-1 and TRBJ1-4; a weak D match, TRBD1 (5 bases). Germline values: CDR1 SGHRS, CDR2 YFSETQ. The V gene lost 0 bases and the J gene lost 5 bases, with 14 bases spanning the gap. CDR3 size: 16 residues. CDR3 amino acids: CASSLGRTGVNEKLFF. The DNA for the CDR3 is TGCGCCAGCAGCTTGGGTCGCACAGGCGTGAATGAAAAACTGTTTTTT.

This clonotype was detected only a few times. The rearrangement links TRBV20-1 to TRBJ2-5; weak D call: TRBD1 (5 bases). Germline lookup yields CDR1 DFQATT and CDR2 SNEGSKA (reference sequence). Trimming left V 6 bases short and J 2 bases short, with 10 bases between. CDR3 length: 12 amino acids. CDR3: CSATRQQETQYF. The CDR3 DNA reads as TGCAGTGCAACGAGACAGCAAGAGACCCAGTACTTC.

CDR3 nucleotides: TGTGCCAGCTCACGGGGACAGGGGAAAAATCAGCCCCAGCATTTT. This gives the protein CASSRGQGKNQPQHF. The chain combines TRBV18 with TRBJ1-5; 10 nucleotides align to TRBD1. The CDR3 covers 15 residues. Germline CDR1 is KGHSH and CDR2 is LQKENI. V gave up 4 bases and J gave up 4 bases; unmatched junction bases: 4.

The chain uses TRBV12-3 or TRBV12-4 and TRBJ2-5; 14 nucleotides agree with TRBD2. Losses at the gene ends were 5 bases for V and 5 bases for J; bases not matched to a gene: 7. The CDR3 length is 16 residues. CDR3 in DNA: TGTGCCAGCAGTATTGGGACTAGCGGGAGTTGGGAGACCCAGTACTTC. Translated: CASSIGTSGSWETQYF.

The chain joins TRBV9 to TRBJ2-3; no reliable D call. Germline V CDR1 and CDR2: SGDLS, YYNGEE. There are 16 residues in the CDR3. Trimming took off 4 bases at V and 1 base at J, with 16 bases between the two ends. The CDR3 nucleotides are TGTGCCAGCAGCTTCAGCCCCGGTCGAGGCACAGATACGCAGTATTTT. Encoded protein: CASSFSPGRGTDTQYF.